This TCR beta chain stems from a study of type 1 regulatory T cells. As for the study in general: T-allo10 is a Tr1-enriched, alloantigen-specific CD4 T cell product made in vitro.

Germline V lookup: CDR1 MGHRA, CDR2 YSYEKL. V was trimmed by 1 base and J by 6 bases, leaving 12 bases between them. This CDR3 has 15 amino acids. Each CDR3 protein is one row after TCRdb ran MiXCR on the reads. The sample yields about 100,000 distinct CDR3 sequences, 25% to 40% seen once. Sequencing was done on a sample of CD4+ T cells, either the whole sample or a sorted fraction (not recorded which). The rearrangement uses TRBV4-1 and TRBJ2-2; D might be TRBD2 (6 bases). This receptor was taken from a human donor in good health. The CDR3 protein is CASSQAGVVAGELFF. The CDR3, as DNA: TGCGCCAGCAGCCAAGCGGGAGTAGTCGCCGGGGAGCTGTTTTTT.